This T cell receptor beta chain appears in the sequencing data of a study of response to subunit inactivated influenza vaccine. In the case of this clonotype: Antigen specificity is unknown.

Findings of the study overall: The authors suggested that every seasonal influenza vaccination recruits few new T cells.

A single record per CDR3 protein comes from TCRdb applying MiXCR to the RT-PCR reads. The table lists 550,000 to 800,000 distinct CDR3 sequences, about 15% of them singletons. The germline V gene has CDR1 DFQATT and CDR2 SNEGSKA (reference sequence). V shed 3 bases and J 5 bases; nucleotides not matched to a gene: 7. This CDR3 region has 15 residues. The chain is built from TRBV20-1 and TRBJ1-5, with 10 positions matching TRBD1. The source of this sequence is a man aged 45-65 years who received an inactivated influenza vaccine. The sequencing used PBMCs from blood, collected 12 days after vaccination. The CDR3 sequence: CSARRGTGADQPQHF. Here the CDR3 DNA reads TGCAGTGCTAGGAGGGGGACAGGGGCGGATCAGCCCCAGCATTTT.